Below, 7 T cell receptor beta chains from the same sample are listed, as sequenced in a study of blood T cell repertoires in COVID-19 (dated by TCRdb to about 2020). Library prep was done by the immunoSEQ multiplex PCR assay. TCRdb's version of the immuneACCESS table is confined to in-frame rearrangements and falls short of the full clone set. An unresolved V gene accounts for under half of the shortfall where checked; the remainder is of unknown origin. The sample records more than 20,000 clones, approximately 81% of which are singletons. The leading ten clones occupy around 50% of the sample. What was sequenced was peripheral blood. These receptors were taken from a man aged 50-60 years with active or convalescent COVID-19.

This chain connects TRBV6-5 to TRBJ2-5, with a weak D call TRBD2 (5 bases). This CDR3 is built from 12 residues. Per germline, CDR1 MNHEY and CDR2 SVGAGI. Between the trimmed V and J ends, which lost 8 bases and 7 bases, there was a span of 14 bases. This CDR3 is CASRTVDGTQYF. CDR3 coding DNA: TGTGCCAGCCGGACTGTCGATGGGACCCAGTACTTC.

The rearrangement uses TRBV7-9 and TRBJ1-6, with TRBD1 matching 7 bases. V lost 2 bases, J lost 3 bases, and 4 bases stayed unmatched. Germline-derived CDR1 and CDR2 are SEHNR and FQNEAQ (reference sequence). The CDR3 consists of 16 residues. The CDR3 is CASSLRGPDYNSPLHF. The CDR3, as DNA: TGTGCCAGCAGCTTAAGGGGGCCGGACTATAATTCACCCCTCCACTTT. Using reference TRBV7-9 and TRBJ1-6 for the parts outside the CDR3, the full variable domain is DTGVSQNPRHKITKRGQNVTFRCDPISEHNRLYWYRQTLGQGPEFLTYFQNEAQLEKSRLLSDRFSAERPKGSFSTLEIQRTEQGDSAMYLCASSLRGPDYNSPLHFGNGTRLTVT.

As to this clone: Since the CDR3 does not end with the conserved phenylalanine or tryptophan, this likely comes from a read error. The J gene is TRBJ1-6, the V gene TRBV14; 9 nucleotides agree with TRBD1. There are 15 residues in the CDR3. Trimming at V came to 2 bases and at J to 8 bases, leaving 4 bases not matched to a gene. Germline V CDR1 and CDR2: SGHDN, FVKESK. DNA for the CDR3: TGTGCCAGCAGCCAATTACAGGGGGCTTATTCACCCCTCCACCTT. Protein: CASSQLQGAYSPLHL.

The sample holds one count of this clone. The chain employs TRBV5-5 and TRBJ2-7; TRBD2 is a possible D gene (5 bases). There are 16 residues in the CDR3. Between the trimmed V and J ends, which lost 2 bases and 4 bases, there was a span of 19 bases. Looked up from germline, CDR1 is SGHKS and CDR2 is YYEKEE (reference sequence). The CDR3 sequence is CASSFQTLARPYEQYF. The CDR3 coding sequence is TGTGCCAGCAGCTTCCAAACCTTAGCGCGGCCTTACGAGCAGTACTTC.

CDR3 protein: CASSLGLAAYEQYF. CDR3 DNA sequence: TGTGCCAGCAGCTTAGGTCTAGCGGCCTACGAGCAGTACTTC. The chain joins TRBV7-2 to TRBJ2-7; 7 bases align to TRBD2. Germline CDR1 reads SGHTA; CDR2 reads FQGNSA. This CDR3 is 14 amino acids long. V was pared by 1 base and J by 2 bases, with 2 bases of the junction left unmatched.

A few counts support this clone. CDR3 DNA sequence: TGTGCCTGGAGTGTCCCCACGGGCTATGGCTACACCTTC. It encodes CAWSVPTGYGYTF. The V and J genes are TRBV30 and TRBJ1-2; the D is unclear. The CDR3 is made up of 13 amino acids. CDR1 and CDR2 from the germline V gene are GTSNPN and SVGIG (reference sequence). V lost 0 bases to trimming and J lost 4 bases, with 9 bases between them. The variable domain in full, with the rest retrieved from reference TRBV30 and TRBJ1-2, is SQTIHQWPATLVQPVGSPLSLECTVEGTSNPNLYWYRQAAGRGLQLLFYSVGIGQISSEVPQNLSASRPQDRQFILSSKKLLLSDSGFYLCAWSVPTGYGYTFGSGTRLTVV.

J is TRBJ2-5 and V is TRBV13, with D possibly TRBD1 on 6 matching bases. This CDR3 contains 15 residues. Per germline, CDR1 PRHDT and CDR2 FYEKMQ (reference sequence). Trimming removed 1 base at V and 5 bases at J, with 14 bases between. CDR3: CASSLVGSQGETQYF. The CDR3, as DNA: TGTGCCAGCAGCTTAGTCGGCAGTCAGGGGGAGACCCAGTACTTC.